These 9 T cell receptor beta chains came from one sample sequenced in a study of cytomegalovirus exposure and HLA in healthy donors. Use of 60 Vbeta and 13 Jbeta primers characterized the PCR. TCRdb keeps only in-frame clones here, not all; method: immunoSEQ multiplex PCR. The data contain 90,000 to 95,000 clones, about three quarters of them singletons. Sequenced sample: PBMCs. These receptors all stem from a male donor in good health and CMV-seropositive.

V gene TRBV29-1 combines with J gene TRBJ2-2; TRBD1 matches 7 bases. CDR3 length: 13 residues. CDR1 SQVTM and CDR2 ANQGSEA come from the germline V gene. V lost 6 bases to trimming and J lost 5 bases; unmatched junction nucleotides: 6. This chain's CDR3 is CSVLKQGTGELFF. The DNA for the CDR3 is TGCAGCGTCTTAAAACAGGGGACCGGGGAGCTGTTTTTT.

The V and J genes are TRBV5-4 and TRBJ2-1; TRBD1 matches 7 bases. This CDR3 is built from 15 residues. V trimming: 4 bases; J trimming: 6 bases; junction bases outside the gene matches: 10. Germline V gene sequence: CDR1 SGHNT, CDR2 YYREEE (reference sequence). Here the CDR3 reads CASSPRDSYTNEQFF. CDR3 nucleotide sequence: TGTGCCAGCAGCCCACGGGACAGTTATACCAATGAGCAGTTCTTC.

The genes are TRBV6-1 and TRBJ1-4, with D perhaps matching TRBD1 (5 bases). CDR3 size: 18 residues. The V end was cut by 3 bases, the J end by 5 bases, with 22 bases between. In germline, CDR1 is MNHNS, CDR2 SASEGT. CDR3 DNA: TGTGCCAGCAGTGAGGGACTCAAAATTCCGGATCGAAATGAAAAACTGTTTTTT. It specifies CASSEGLKIPDRNEKLFF.

This clone was found once. This chain uses TRBV7-8 with TRBJ1-2; TRBD1 agrees at 9 bases. Germline assignment: CDR1 SGHVS and CDR2 FQNEAQ. The CDR3 loop spans 14 amino acids. The V segment lost 5 bases and the J segment 6 bases; nucleotides outside the gene matches: 7. The chain's CDR3 is CASSRGQGWDGYTF. The CDR3 region has the DNA TGTGCCAGCAGCAGGGGACAGGGCTGGGATGGCTACACCTTC.

The chain is built from TRBV27 and TRBJ2-7, with D hard to call. V was clipped by 7 bases and J by 3 bases, with 19 bases between them. Looked up from germline, CDR1 is MNHEY and CDR2 is SMNVEV (reference sequence). This CDR3 region has 15 residues. CDR3 DNA sequence: TGTGCCAGCATCTCCCGGCGGCAGCTTGACTACGAGCAGTACTTC. Amino acid sequence: CASISRRQLDYEQYF.

The chain recombines TRBV10-3 with TRBJ2-1, with 7 bases matching TRBD2. The CDR3 consists of 17 residues. Germline V gene lookup returns CDR1 ENHRY and CDR2 SYGVKD. Trimming at V came to 4 bases and at J to 0 bases, leaving 9 bases not matched to a gene. This chain's CDR3 is CAISVGGGRGSYNEQFF. In nucleotides, the CDR3 is TGTGCCATCAGTGTTGGAGGCGGGAGAGGCTCCTACAATGAGCAGTTCTTC.

The chain combines TRBV4-1 with TRBJ2-1; no definite D call. The CDR3 contains 14 residues. In germline, CDR1 is MGHRA, CDR2 YSYEKL. V shed 6 bases and J shed 2 bases, with 11 bases lying between them. The CDR3 nucleotides read TGCGCCAGCAGTCGGAGTTGGGCCTACAATGAGCAGTTCTTC. Translated: CASSRSWAYNEQFF.

The rearrangement uses TRBV11-1 and TRBJ1-1; D is unresolved. CDR1 SGHAT and CDR2 FQDESV come from the germline V gene (reference sequence). The CDR3 totals 14 residues. The V end was cut by 1 base, the J end by 4 bases, with 10 bases between. CDR3 sequence (DNA): TGTGCCAGCAGCTTAGATCAGGATTCCACTGAAGCTTTCTTT. Translated, it gives CASSLDQDSTEAFF.

J is TRBJ2-3 and V is TRBV5-8; 7 bases fit TRBD2. V lost 3 bases, J lost 3 bases, and 1 base stayed unmatched. Looked up from germline, CDR1 is SGHTS and CDR2 is YDEGEE. The CDR3 consists of 13 residues. The CDR3 bases are TGTGCCAGCAGCTGGGGGGGGACAGATACGCAGTATTTT. This gives the protein CASSWGGTDTQYF.